The sequence of this T cell receptor (beta chain) was determined in a study of shared clonotypes between healthy human individuals. Trimming stripped 4 bases from V and 1 base from J, with 14 bases between. This CDR3 is built from 16 residues. Looked up from germline, CDR1 is MNHNS and CDR2 is SASEGT. At the deep level, the assay was run. The method was immunoSEQ multiplex PCR; TCRdb's version includes in-frame clones alone and lacks a portion of them. The data show about 490,000 clones, with about three quarters seen just once and about an eighth held by the top ten. The rearrangement links TRBV6-1 to TRBJ2-1, with a weak D call TRBD1 (5 bases). The sample taken for sequencing was PBMCs. The receptor was derived from a woman in her thirties or forties in good health. Some clones in this sample may be carry-over from other donors' samples. CDR3 nucleotide sequence: TGTGCCAGCAGTGTACAGGACAATTGGTCCTACAATGAGCAGTTCTTC. Translating it yields CASSVQDNWSYNEQFF.